Listed below are T cell receptor beta chains from one sample, sequenced in a study of cytomegalovirus exposure and HLA in healthy donors. Libraries were prepared by immunoSEQ multiplex PCR; TCRdb keeps only in-frame clonotypes and omits some of them. The sample includes around 100,000 clones, roughly 85% seen only once; the top ten take 2.5% to 3.5%. Material for sequencing was PBMCs. The receptors stem from a woman between 35 and 50 years old in good health and CMV-seronegative. Each CDR3 is given with its conserved first and last residue. Fields, in order: clone size, J gene, CDR3 length, D gene, V gene, CDR3 DNA, CDR3 protein. The D gene is left open where the match is weak. Clone size is stated in some rows and not others, as once, few, many or a class when expanded.

>NA|TRBJ2-1|15|NA|TRBV27
TGTGCCAGCAGTTTATTAGTAGGACAGTACAATGAGCAGTTCTTC
CASSLLVGQYNEQFF
>NA|TRBJ1-4|16|NA|TRBV5-5
TGTGCCAGCAGCCGGATGGGTGGGGGGGTTAATGAAAAACTGTTTTTT
CASSRMGGGVNEKLFF
>NA|TRBJ2-7|15|NA|TRBV18
TGTGCCAGCTCACGCACAGGGCCACCTGGGAACGAGCAGTACTTC
CASSRTGPPGNEQYF
>NA|TRBJ2-7|13|NA|TRBV30
TGTGCCTGGAGTGAAGGGAGCTCCTACGAGCAGTACTTC
CAWSEGSSYEQYF
>NA|TRBJ2-7|14|NA|TRBV10-1
TGCGCCAGCAGTGAGTCACCAGGGTCCAGCGAGCAGTACTTC
CASSESPGSSEQYF
>few|TRBJ2-3|16|NA|TRBV27
TGTGCCAGCAGCTTAGGACTCCTGAGATCAACAGATACGCAGTATTTT
CASSLGLLRSTDTQYF
>once|TRBJ2-1|14|NA|TRBV29-1
TGCAGCGTTGAAGATCAATACAGGGACAATGAGCAGTTCTTC
CSVEDQYRDNEQFF
>few|TRBJ1-2|13|NA|TRBV10-2
TGCGCCAGCAGTGACAGGGAACTCTATGGCTACACCTTC
CASSDRELYGYTF
>NA|TRBJ2-2|17|TRBD2|TRBV7-9
TGTGCCACGCGTCGGACTAGCGGGACCGCGAACACCGGGGAGCTGTTTTTT
CATRRTSGTANTGELFF
>NA|TRBJ1-2|17|NA|TRBV11-2
TGTGCCAGCAGCTTAGATCGGGTTTCTGGAGGGATTTCCGGCTACACCTTC
CASSLDRVSGGISGYTF
>few|TRBJ1-1|11|NA|TRBV11-2
TGTGCCAGCAGCCTACACACTGAAGCTTTCTTT
CASSLHTEAFF
>NA|TRBJ2-5|13|NA|TRBV5-1
TGCGCCAGCAGCCCGGACTCCGGGGAGACCCAGTACTTC
CASSPDSGETQYF
>NA|TRBJ1-1|13|TRBD1|TRBV10-3
TGTGCCATCAGTGAAACAGGGGGCACTGAAGCTTTCTTT
CAISETGGTEAFF
>NA|TRBJ2-1|11|NA|TRBV30
TGTGCCTGGGGTTCCGGGGATGAGCAGTTCTTC
CAWGSGDEQFF
>NA|TRBJ1-1|15|NA|TRBV18
TGTGCCAGCTCGTTTCAGGGGCCTTTGAACACTGAAGCTTTCTTT
CASSFQGPLNTEAFF
>NA|TRBJ1-1|13|TRBD1|TRBV29-1
TGCAGCGCTCGACAGGGGGAGGGCACTGAAGCTTTCTTT
CSARQGEGTEAFF
>NA|TRBJ1-5|13|TRBD1|TRBV6-5
TGTGCCAGCAGTAGTAACCGGGACAGAGGCCCGCATTTT
CASSSNRDRGPHF
>NA|TRBJ1-3|14|NA|TRBV5-6
TGTGCCAGCAGCCTAGACTTCTCTGGAAACACCATATATTTT
CASSLDFSGNTIYF
>NA|TRBJ1-2|16|NA|TRBV4-3
TGCGCCAGCAGCCAAGACTCCAGGGGCCTTTACTATGGCTACACCTTC
CASSQDSRGLYYGYTF
>NA|TRBJ2-5|16|TRBD2|TRBV11-2
TGTGCCAGCAGCCCCTACGTGACTAGCGGGAGAGAGACCCAGTACTTC
CASSPYVTSGRETQYF
>NA|TRBJ1-5|14|NA|TRBV19
TGTGCCAGTAGTATAGCAGGGAGCAATCAGCCCCAGCATTTT
CASSIAGSNQPQHF
>NA|TRBJ2-7|16|NA|TRBV7-6
TGTGCCAGCAGCTTAGGAGGTGCTAGCGAAGGCTACGAGCAGTACTTC
CASSLGGASEGYEQYF
>NA|TRBJ1-1|11|NA|TRBV28
TGTGCCAGCAGTTTCCCCACACATTACCACTTT
CASSFPTHYHF
>NA|TRBJ2-7|14|NA|TRBV6-5
TGTGCCAGCAGTCCTACAGCAGTTAGCTACGAGCAGTACTTC
CASSPTAVSYEQYF
>NA|TRBJ1-5|14|TRBD1|TRBV18
TGTGCCAGCTCAGCGACAGGGGGCAATCAGCCCCAGCATTTT
CASSATGGNQPQHF
>NA|TRBJ2-1|16|TRBD2|TRBV4-3
TGCGCCAGCAGCCAACTAGCGGGGAGCTCCTACAATGAGCAGTTCTTC
CASSQLAGSSYNEQFF
>NA|TRBJ2-3|15|NA|TRBV19
TGTGCCAGTACCGATAGCGGTTCTAGCACAGATACGCAGTATTTT
CASTDSGSSTDTQYF
>NA|TRBJ1-2|13|NA|TRBV6-5
TGTGCCAGCAGCCCCCGAGGGGGACAAGGCTACACCTTC
CASSPRGGQGYTF
>NA|TRBJ2-7|13|TRBD1|TRBV23-1
TGCCCTGACCCTGACAGGGGATTCTACGAGCAGTACTTC
CPDPDRGFYEQYF
>NA|TRBJ1-1|14|NA|TRBV10-3
TGTGCCATCAGTGATAAAGCCCCGAACACTGAAGCTTTCTTT
CAISDKAPNTEAFF
>NA|TRBJ2-1|14|TRBD2|TRBV7-2
TGTGCCAGCAAATGGGGACTAGTAAGCAATGAGCAGTTCTTC
CASKWGLVSNEQFF
>NA|TRBJ1-1|13|TRBD1|TRBV7-9
TGTGCCAGCAGCTTTGCAGGGGGAACTGAAGCTTTCTTT
CASSFAGGTEAFF
>NA|TRBJ1-1|19|TRBD1|TRBV28
TGTGCCAGCAGTTTATCCCCAGGACAGGGTGTTTATTCGAACACTGAGGCTTTCTTT
CASSLSPGQGVYSNTEAFF
>few|TRBJ2-1|11|NA|TRBV20-1
TGCAGTGCAGGGAGCTACAATGAGCAGTTCTTC
CSAGSYNEQFF
>NA|TRBJ2-5|12|NA|TRBV10-3
TGTGCCACCCGGGACTACCAAGAGACCCAGTACTTC
CATRDYQETQYF
>NA|TRBJ2-1|15|TRBD2|TRBV19
TGTGCCAGTAGTTTTACCAGACTAGCGTTGGATGAGCAGTTCTTC
CASSFTRLALDEQFF